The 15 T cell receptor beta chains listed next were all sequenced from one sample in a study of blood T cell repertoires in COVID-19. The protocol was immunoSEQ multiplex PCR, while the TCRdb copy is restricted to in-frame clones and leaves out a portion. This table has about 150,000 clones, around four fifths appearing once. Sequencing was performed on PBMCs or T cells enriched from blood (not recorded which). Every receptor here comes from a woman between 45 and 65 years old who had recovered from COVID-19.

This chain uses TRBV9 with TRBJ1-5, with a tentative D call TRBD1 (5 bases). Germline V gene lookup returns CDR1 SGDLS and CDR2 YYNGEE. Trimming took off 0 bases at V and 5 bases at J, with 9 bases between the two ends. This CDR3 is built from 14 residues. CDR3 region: CASSVATGDQPQHF. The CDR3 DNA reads TGTGCCAGCAGCGTAGCTACGGGGGATCAGCCCCAGCATTTT.

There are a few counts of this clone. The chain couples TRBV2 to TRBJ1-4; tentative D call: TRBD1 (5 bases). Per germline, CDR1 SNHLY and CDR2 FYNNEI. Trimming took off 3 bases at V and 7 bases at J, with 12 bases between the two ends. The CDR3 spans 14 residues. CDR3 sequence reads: CASSDHRTLEKLFF. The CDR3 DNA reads TGTGCCAGCAGTGACCACAGGACGCTTGAAAAACTGTTTTTT.

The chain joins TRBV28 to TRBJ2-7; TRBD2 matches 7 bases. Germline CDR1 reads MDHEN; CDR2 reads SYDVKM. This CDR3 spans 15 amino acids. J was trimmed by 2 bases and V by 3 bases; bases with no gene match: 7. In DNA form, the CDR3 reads TGTGCCAGCAGTTTTGGGGGGACTACCGCCTACGAGCAGTACGTC. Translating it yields CASSFGGTTAYEQYV.

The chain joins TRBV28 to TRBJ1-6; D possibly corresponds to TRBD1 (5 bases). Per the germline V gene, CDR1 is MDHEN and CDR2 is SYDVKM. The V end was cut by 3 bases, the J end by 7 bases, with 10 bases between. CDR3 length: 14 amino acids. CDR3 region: CASSFLQDNSPLHF. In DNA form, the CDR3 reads TGTGCCAGCAGTTTTTTACAGGACAATTCACCCCTCCACTTT.

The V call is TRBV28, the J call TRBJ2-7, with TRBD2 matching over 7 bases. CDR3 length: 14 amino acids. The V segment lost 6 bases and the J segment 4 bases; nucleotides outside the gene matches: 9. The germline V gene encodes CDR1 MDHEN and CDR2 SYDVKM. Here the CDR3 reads CASSPGLENYEQYF. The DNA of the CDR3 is TGTGCCAGCAGCCCCGGACTAGAGAATTACGAGCAGTACTTC.

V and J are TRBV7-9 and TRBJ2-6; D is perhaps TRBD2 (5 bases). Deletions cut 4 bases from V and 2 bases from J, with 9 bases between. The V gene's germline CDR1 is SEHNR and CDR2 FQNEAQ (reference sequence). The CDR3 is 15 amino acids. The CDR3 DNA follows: TGTGCCAGCAGCTCACCGGGAACTGGGGCCAACGTCCTGACTTTC. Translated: CASSSPGTGANVLTF.

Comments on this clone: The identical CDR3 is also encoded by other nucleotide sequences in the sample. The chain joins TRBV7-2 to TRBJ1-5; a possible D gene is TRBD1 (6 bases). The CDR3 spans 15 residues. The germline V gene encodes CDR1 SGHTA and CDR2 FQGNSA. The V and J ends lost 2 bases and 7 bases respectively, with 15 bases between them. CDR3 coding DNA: TGTGCCAGCAGCTTATCCACAGGGAGTGGGCAGCCCCAGCATTTT. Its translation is CASSLSTGSGQPQHF.

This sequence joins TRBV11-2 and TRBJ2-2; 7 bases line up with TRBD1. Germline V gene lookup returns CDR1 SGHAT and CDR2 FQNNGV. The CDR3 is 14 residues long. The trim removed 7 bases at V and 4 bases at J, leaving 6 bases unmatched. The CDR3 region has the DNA TGTGCCAGCACAAAGACAGGGCCCACCGGGGAGCTGTTTTTT. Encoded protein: CASTKTGPTGELFF.

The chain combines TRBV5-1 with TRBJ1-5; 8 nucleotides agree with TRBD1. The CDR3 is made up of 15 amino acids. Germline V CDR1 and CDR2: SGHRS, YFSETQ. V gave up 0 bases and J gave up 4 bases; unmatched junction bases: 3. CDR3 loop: CASSLGQGRNQPQHF. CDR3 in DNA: TGCGCCAGCAGCTTGGGACAGGGGAGGAATCAGCCCCAGCATTTT. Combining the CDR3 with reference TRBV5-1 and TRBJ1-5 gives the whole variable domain KAGVTQTPRYLIKTRGQQVTLSCSPISGHRSVSWYQQTPGQGLQFLFEYFSETQRNKGNFPGRFSGRQFSNSRSEMNVSTLELGDSALYLCASSLGQGRNQPQHFGDGTRLSIL.

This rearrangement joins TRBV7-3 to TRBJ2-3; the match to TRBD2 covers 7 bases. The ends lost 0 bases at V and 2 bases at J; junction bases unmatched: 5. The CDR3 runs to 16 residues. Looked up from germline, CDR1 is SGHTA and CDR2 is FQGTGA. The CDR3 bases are TGTGCCAGCAGCTTAACGCCTAGCGGCAACACAGATACGCAGTATTTT. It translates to CASSLTPSGNTDTQYF. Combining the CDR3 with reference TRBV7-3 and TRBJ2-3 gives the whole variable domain GAGVSQTPSNKVTEKGKYVELRCDPISGHTALYWYRQSLGQGPEFLIYFQGTGAADDSGLPNDRFFAVRPEGSVSTLKIQRTERGDSAVYLCASSLTPSGNTDTQYFGPGTRLTVL.

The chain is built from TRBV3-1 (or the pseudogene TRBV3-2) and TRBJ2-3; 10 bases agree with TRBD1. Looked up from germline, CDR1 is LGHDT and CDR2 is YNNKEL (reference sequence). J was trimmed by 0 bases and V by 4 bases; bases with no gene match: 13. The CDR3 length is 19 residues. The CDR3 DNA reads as TGTGCCAGCAGCCCGGCCCTGGGACAGGGGCCCGCTAGCACAGATACGCAGTATTTT. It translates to CASSPALGQGPASTDTQYF.

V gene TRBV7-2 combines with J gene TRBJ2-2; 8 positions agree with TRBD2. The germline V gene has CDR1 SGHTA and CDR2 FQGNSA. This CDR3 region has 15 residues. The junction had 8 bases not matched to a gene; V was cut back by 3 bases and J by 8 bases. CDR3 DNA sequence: TGTGCCAGCAGCTTTAGGGCGGGGGGATCAGGGGAGCTGTTTTTT. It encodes CASSFRAGGSGELFF.

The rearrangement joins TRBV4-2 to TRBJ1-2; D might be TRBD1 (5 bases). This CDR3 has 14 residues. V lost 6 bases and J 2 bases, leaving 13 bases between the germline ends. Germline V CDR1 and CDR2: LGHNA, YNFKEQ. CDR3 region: CASRGRGRNYGYTF. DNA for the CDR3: TGTGCCAGCAGGGGGCGGGGCAGGAACTATGGCTACACCTTC.

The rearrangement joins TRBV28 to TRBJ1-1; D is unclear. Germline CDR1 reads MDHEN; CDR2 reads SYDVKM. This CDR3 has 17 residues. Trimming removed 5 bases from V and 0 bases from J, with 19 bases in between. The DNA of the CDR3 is TGTGCCAGCAGTCTGGGCACAGCAGCCTCAATGAACACTGAAGCTTTCTTT. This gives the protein CASSLGTAASMNTEAFF.

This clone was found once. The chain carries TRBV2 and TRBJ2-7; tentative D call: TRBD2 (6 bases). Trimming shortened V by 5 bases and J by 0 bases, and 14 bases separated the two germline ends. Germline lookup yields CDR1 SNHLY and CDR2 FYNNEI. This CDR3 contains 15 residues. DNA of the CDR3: TGTGCCAGCAGTCCTAGTGGGGGAGGCTCCTACGAGCAGTACTTC. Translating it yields CASSPSGGGSYEQYF.